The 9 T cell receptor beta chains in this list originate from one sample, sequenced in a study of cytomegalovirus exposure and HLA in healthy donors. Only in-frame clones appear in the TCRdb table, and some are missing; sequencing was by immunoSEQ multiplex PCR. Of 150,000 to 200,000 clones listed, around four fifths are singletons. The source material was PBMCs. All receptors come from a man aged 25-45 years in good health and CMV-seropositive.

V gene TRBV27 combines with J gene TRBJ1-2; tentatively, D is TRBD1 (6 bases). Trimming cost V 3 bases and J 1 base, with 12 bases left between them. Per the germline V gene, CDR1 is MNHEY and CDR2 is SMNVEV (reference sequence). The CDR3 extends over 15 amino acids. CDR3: CASSLAQGINYGYTF. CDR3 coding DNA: TGTGCCAGCAGTTTGGCACAGGGAATTAACTATGGCTACACCTTC.

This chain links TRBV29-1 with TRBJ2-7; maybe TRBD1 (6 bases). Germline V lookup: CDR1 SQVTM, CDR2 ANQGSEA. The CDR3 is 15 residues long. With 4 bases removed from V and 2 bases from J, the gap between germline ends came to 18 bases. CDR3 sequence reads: CSVVFGTLRAYEQYF. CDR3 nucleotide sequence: TGCAGCGTTGTCTTCGGGACACTGAGGGCCTACGAGCAGTACTTC.

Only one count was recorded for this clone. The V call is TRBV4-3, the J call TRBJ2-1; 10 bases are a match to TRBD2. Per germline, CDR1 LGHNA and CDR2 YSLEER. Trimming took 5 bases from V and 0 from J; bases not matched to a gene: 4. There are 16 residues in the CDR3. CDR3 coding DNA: TGCGCCAGCAGCAGACTAGCGGGTAGCTCCTACAATGAGCAGTTCTTC. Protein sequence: CASSRLAGSSYNEQFF.

CDR3 amino acids: CASGRRTYNEQFF. CDR3 bases: TGTGCTAGTGGTCGGCGGACTTACAATGAGCAGTTCTTC. The V and J genes are TRBV12-5 and TRBJ2-1, with D possibly being TRBD2 (5 bases). Germline assignment: CDR1 LGHNT and CDR2 FRNRAP. The CDR3 consists of 13 residues. V was pared by 5 bases and J by 4 bases, with 9 bases between.

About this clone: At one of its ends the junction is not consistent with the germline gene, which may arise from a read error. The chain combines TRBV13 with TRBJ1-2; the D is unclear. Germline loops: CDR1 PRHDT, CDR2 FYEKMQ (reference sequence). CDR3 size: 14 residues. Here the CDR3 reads CANSLRGSNYGYTF. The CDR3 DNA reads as TGTGCCAACAGCTTGAGAGGGTCAAACTATGGCTACACCTTC.

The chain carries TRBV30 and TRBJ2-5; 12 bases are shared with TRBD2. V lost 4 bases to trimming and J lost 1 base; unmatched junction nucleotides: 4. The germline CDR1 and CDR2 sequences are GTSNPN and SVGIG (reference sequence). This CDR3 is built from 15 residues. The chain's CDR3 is CAWTRTSGVQETQYF. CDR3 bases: TGTGCCTGGACCCGGACTAGCGGGGTCCAAGAGACCCAGTACTTC.

The CDR3: CASSPGGGDDTEAFF. The CDR3 DNA follows: TGTGCCAGCAGCCCTGGGGGGGGCGACGACACTGAAGCTTTCTTT. The gene calls are TRBV7-3 and TRBJ1-1; possibly TRBD1 for D (6 bases). V lost 5 bases, J lost 3 bases, and 16 bases lay in between. The CDR3 has 15 amino acids. Germline V gene data show CDR1 as SGHTA and CDR2 as FQGTGA. Looking up the rest from reference TRBV7-3 and TRBJ1-1 gives the full variable domain: GAGVSQTPSNKVTEKGKYVELRCDPISGHTALYWYRQSLGQGPEFLIYFQGTGAADDSGLPNDRFFAVRPEGSVSTLKIQRTERGDSAVYLCASSPGGGDDTEAFFGQGTRLTVV.

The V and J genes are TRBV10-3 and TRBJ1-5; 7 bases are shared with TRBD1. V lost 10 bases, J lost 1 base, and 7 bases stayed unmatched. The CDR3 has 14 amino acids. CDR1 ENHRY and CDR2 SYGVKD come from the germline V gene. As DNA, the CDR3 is TGTGCCACCGACAAGGACAGGAGCAATCAGCCCCAGCATTTT. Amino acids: CATDKDRSNQPQHF.

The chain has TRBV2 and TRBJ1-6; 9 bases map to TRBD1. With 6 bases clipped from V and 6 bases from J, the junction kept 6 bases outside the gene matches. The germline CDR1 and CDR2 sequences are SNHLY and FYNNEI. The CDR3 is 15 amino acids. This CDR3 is CASSPGQGSNSPLHF. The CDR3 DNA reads TGTGCCAGCAGCCCGGGACAGGGCTCTAATTCACCCCTCCACTTT.